This T cell receptor (beta chain) derives from a study of blood T cell repertoires in COVID-19. Across the study: T cells, B-cell-depleted T cells, or PBMCs provided the cDNA or gDNA that served as material.

V lost 4 bases, J lost 4 bases, and 6 bases stayed unmatched. This CDR3 has 14 residues. Per germline, CDR1 SGHVS and CDR2 FQNEAQ. This clone is a singleton in its sample. Source study methods: Cell counts per sample came from amplifying reference gene primers. Only in-frame clones appear in the TCRdb table, and some are missing; sequencing was by immunoSEQ multiplex PCR. The DNA was the basis for D and trimming; V, J and clone size are from that table. The data hold about 220,000 clones, with 82% observed a single time. V is TRBV7-8 and J is TRBJ2-7, with TRBD1 identical over 8 bases. This sequence was found in a woman older than 75 with acute or convalescent COVID-19. The sample consisted of peripheral blood. CDR3 DNA: TGTGCCAGCAGCTCGGACAGGGTAAGGTACGAGCAGTACTTC. This sequence encodes CASSSDRVRYEQYF.